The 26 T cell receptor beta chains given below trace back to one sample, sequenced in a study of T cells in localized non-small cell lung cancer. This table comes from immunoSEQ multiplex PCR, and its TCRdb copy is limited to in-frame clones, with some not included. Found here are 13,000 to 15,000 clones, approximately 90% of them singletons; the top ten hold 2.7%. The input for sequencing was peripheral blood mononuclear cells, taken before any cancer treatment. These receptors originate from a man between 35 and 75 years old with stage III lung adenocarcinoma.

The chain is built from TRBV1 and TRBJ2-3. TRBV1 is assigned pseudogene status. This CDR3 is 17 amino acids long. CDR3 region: CTSSHTTPVCCTDTQYF. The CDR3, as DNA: TGCACCAGCAGCCACACAACCCCGGTATGTTGCACAGATACGCAGTATTTT.

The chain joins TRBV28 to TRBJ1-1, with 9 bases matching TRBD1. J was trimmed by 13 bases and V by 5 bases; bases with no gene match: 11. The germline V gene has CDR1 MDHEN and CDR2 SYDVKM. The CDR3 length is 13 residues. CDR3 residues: CASSLQGAAVVFF. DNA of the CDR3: TGTGCCAGCAGTCTACAGGGGGCCGCGGTCGTTTTCTTT.

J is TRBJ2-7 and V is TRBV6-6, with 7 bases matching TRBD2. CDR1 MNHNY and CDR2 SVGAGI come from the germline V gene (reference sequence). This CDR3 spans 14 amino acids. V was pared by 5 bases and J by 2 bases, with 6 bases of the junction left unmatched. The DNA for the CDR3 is TGTGCCAGCAGTGGGGGGGACCGACCCTACGAGCAGTACTTC. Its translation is CASSGGDRPYEQYF.

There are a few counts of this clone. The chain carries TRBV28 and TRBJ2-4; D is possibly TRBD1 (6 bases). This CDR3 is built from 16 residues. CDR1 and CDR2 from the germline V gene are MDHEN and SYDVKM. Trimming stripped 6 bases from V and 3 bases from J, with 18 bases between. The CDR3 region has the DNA TGTGCCAGCAGCCTCGAACAGGGATCGGTCAAAAACATTCAGTACTTC. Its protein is CASSLEQGSVKNIQYF.

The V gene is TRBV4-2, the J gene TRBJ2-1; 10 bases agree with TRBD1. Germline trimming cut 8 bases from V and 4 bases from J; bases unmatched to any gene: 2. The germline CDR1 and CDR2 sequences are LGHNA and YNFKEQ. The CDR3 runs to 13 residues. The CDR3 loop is CASGQGGYNEQFF. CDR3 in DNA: TGTGCCAGCGGACAGGGGGGGTACAATGAGCAGTTCTTC.

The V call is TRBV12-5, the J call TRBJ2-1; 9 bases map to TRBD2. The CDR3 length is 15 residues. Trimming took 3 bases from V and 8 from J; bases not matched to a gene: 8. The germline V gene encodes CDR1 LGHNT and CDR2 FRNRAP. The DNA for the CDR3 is TGTGCTAGTGGTTTTAGCGGGAGCCGTGTCCATGAGCAGTTCTTC. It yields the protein CASGFSGSRVHEQFF.

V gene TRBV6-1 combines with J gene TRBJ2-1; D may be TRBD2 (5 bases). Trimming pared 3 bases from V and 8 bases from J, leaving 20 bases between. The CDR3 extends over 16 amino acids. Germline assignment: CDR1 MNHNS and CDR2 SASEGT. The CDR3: CASSDHMDSNGDEQFF. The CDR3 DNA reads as TGTGCCAGCAGTGACCATATGGACTCTAACGGGGATGAGCAGTTCTTC.

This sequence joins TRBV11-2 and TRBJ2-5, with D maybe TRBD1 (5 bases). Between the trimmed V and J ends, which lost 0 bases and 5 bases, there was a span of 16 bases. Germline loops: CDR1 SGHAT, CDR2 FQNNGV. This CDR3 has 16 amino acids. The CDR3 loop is CASSLDRIGVSETQYF. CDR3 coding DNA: TGTGCCAGCAGCTTAGATCGAATAGGGGTCTCGGAGACCCAGTACTTC.

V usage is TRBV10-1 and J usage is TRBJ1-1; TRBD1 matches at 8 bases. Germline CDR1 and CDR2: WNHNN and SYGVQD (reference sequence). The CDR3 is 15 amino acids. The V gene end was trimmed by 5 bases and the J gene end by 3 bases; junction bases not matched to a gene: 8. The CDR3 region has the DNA TGCGCCAGCAGTAAGGCAGGGGGCGAGGACACTGAAGCTTTCTTT. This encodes CASSKAGGEDTEAFF.

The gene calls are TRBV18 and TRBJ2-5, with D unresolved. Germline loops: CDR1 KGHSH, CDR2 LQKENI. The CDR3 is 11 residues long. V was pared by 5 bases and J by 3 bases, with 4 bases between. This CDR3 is CASSKEETQYF. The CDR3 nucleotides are TGTGCCAGCTCAAAGGAAGAGACCCAGTACTTC.

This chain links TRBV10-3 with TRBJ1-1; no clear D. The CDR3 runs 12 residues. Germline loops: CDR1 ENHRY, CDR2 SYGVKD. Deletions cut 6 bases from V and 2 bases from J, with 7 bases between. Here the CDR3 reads CAIRAVNTEAFF. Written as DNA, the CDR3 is TGTGCCATCAGAGCAGTAAACACTGAAGCTTTCTTT.

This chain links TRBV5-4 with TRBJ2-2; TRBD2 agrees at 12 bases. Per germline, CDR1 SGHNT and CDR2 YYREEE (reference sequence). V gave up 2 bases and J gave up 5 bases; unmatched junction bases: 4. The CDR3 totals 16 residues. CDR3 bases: TGTGCCAGCAGCTTCCCGGGACTAGCGGGTACCGGGGAGCTGTTTTTT. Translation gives CASSFPGLAGTGELFF.

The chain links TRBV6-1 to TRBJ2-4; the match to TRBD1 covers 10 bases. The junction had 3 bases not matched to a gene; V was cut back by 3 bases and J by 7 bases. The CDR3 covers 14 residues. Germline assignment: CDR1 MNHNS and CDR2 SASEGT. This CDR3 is CASSDWTGGNIQYF. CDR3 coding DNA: TGTGCCAGCAGTGACTGGACAGGGGGGAACATTCAGTACTTC.

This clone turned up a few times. The CDR3 DNA sequence: TGTGCCAGCAGCCCTCTACCCGGTTTGAACACTGAAGCTTTCTTT. This sequence encodes CASSPLPGLNTEAFF. The gene calls are TRBV7-9 and TRBJ1-1; no reliable D call. Germline values: CDR1 SEHNR, CDR2 FQNEAQ (reference sequence). Deletions cut 5 bases from V and 0 bases from J, with 13 bases between. CDR3 length: 15 amino acids. Drawing the rest from reference TRBV7-9 and TRBJ1-1, the complete variable domain is DTGVSQNPRHKITKRGQNVTFRCDPISEHNRLYWYRQTLGQGPEFLTYFQNEAQLEKSRLLSDRFSAERPKGSFSTLEIQRTEQGDSAMYLCASSPLPGLNTEAFFGQGTRLTVV.

The CDR3 spells CASSRDRVYGYTF. In nucleotides, the CDR3 is TGTGCCAGCAGCCGAGACAGGGTATATGGCTACACCTTC. This chain joins TRBV5-6 and TRBJ1-2, with 7 bases lining up with TRBD1. Losses at the gene ends were 4 bases for V and 5 bases for J; bases not matched to a gene: 5. Germline V gene lookup returns CDR1 SGHDT and CDR2 YYEEEE. The CDR3 runs to 13 residues. Together with reference TRBV5-6 and TRBJ1-2, the CDR3 gives the full variable domain: DAGVTQSPTHLIKTRGQQVTLRCSPKSGHDTVSWYQQALGQGPQFIFQYYEEEERQRGNFPDRFSGHQFPNYSSELNVNALLLGDSALYLCASSRDRVYGYTFGSGTRLTVV.

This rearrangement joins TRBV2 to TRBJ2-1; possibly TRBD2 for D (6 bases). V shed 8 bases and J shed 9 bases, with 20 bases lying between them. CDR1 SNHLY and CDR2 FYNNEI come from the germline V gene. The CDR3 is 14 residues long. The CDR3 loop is CASGETRGAGEQFF. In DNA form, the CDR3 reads TGTGCCAGCGGAGAGACTAGAGGGGCGGGTGAGCAGTTCTTC. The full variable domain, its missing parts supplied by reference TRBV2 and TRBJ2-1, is EPEVTQTPSHQVTQMGQEVILRCVPISNHLYFYWYRQILGQKVEFLVSFYNNEISEKSEIFDDQFSVERPDGSNFTLKIRSTKLEDSAMYFCASGETRGAGEQFFGPGTRLTVL.

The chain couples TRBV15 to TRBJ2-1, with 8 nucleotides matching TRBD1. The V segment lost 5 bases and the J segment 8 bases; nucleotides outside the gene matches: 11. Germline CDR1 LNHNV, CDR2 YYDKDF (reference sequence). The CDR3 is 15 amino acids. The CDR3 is CATSPGRGPTYEQFF. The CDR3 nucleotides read TGTGCCACCAGCCCCGGCAGGGGGCCTACCTATGAGCAGTTCTTC.

The chain's CDR3 is CASSSDRGRCAKNIQYF. The CDR3 region has the DNA TGTGCCAGCAGCTCGGACAGGGGGCGGTGTGCCAAAAACATTCAGTACTTC. This rearrangement joins TRBV11-3 to TRBJ2-4, with TRBD1 identical over 11 bases. The CDR3 totals 17 residues. Germline trimming cut 4 bases from V and 1 base from J; bases unmatched to any gene: 6. Germline CDR1 and CDR2: SGHNT and YENEEA.

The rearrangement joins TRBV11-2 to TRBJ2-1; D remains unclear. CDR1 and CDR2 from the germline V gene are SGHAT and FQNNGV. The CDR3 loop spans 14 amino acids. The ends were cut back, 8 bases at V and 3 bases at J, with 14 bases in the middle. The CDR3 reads CASRPASNYNEQFF. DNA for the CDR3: TGTGCCAGCCGCCCGGCGTCTAACTACAATGAGCAGTTCTTC. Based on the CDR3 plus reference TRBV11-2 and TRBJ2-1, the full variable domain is EAGVAQSPRYKIIEKRQSVAFWCNPISGHATLYWYQQILGQGPKLLIQFQNNGVVDDSQLPKDRFSAERLKGVDSTLKIQPAKLEDSAVYLCASRPASNYNEQFFGPGTRLTVL.

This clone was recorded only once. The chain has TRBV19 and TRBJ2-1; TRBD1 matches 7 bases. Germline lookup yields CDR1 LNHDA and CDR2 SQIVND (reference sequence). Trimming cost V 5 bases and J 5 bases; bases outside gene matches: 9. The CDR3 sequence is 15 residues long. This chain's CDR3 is CASSPPDRSNNEQFF. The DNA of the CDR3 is TGTGCCAGTAGTCCACCGGACAGGTCGAACAATGAGCAGTTCTTC.

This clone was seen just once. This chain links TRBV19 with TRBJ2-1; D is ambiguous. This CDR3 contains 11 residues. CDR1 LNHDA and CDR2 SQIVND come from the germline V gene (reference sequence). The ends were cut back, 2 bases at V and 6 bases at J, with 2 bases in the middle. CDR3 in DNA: TGTGCCAGTAGTATATTCAATGAGCAGTTCTTC. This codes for CASSIFNEQFF. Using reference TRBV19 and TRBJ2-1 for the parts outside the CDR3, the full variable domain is DGGITQSPKYLFRKEGQNVTLSCEQNLNHDAMYWYRQDPGQGLRLIYYSQIVNDFQKGDIAEGYSVSREKKESFPLTVTSAQKNPTAFYLCASSIFNEQFFGPGTRLTVL.

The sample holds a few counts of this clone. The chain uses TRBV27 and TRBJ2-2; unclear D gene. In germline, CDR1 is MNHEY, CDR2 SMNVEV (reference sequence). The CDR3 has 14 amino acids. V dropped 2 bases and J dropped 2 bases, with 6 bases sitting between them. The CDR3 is CASSLTFNTGELFF. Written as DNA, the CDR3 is TGTGCCAGCAGTTTAACTTTCAACACCGGGGAGCTGTTTTTT.

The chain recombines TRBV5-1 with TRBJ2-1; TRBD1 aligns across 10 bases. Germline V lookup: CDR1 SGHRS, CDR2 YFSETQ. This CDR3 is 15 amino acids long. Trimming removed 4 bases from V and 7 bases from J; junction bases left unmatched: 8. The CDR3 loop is CASSLDRGQVNEQFF. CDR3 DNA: TGCGCCAGCAGCCTAGACAGGGGGCAAGTGAATGAGCAGTTCTTC.

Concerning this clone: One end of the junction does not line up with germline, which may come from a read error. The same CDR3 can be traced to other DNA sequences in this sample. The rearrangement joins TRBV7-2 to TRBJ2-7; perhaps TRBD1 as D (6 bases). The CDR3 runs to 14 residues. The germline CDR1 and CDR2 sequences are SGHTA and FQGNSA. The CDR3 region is CASSSDSSSYEQYF. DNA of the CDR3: TGTGCCAGCAGCTCGGACAGCAGCTCCTACGAGCAGTACTTT.

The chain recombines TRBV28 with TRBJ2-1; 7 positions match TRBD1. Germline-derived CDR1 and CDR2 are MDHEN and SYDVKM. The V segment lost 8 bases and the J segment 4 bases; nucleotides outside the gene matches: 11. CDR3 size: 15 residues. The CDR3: CASAEGQSLYNEQFF. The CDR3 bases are TGTGCCAGCGCCGAGGGACAGTCTCTTTACAATGAGCAGTTCTTC.

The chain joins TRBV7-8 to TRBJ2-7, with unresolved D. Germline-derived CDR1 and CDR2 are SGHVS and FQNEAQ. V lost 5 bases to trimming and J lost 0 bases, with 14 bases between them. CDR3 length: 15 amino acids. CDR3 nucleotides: TGTGCCAGCAGCATCCTGGGCGGCAGCTCCTACGAGCAGTACTTC. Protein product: CASSILGGSSYEQYF.